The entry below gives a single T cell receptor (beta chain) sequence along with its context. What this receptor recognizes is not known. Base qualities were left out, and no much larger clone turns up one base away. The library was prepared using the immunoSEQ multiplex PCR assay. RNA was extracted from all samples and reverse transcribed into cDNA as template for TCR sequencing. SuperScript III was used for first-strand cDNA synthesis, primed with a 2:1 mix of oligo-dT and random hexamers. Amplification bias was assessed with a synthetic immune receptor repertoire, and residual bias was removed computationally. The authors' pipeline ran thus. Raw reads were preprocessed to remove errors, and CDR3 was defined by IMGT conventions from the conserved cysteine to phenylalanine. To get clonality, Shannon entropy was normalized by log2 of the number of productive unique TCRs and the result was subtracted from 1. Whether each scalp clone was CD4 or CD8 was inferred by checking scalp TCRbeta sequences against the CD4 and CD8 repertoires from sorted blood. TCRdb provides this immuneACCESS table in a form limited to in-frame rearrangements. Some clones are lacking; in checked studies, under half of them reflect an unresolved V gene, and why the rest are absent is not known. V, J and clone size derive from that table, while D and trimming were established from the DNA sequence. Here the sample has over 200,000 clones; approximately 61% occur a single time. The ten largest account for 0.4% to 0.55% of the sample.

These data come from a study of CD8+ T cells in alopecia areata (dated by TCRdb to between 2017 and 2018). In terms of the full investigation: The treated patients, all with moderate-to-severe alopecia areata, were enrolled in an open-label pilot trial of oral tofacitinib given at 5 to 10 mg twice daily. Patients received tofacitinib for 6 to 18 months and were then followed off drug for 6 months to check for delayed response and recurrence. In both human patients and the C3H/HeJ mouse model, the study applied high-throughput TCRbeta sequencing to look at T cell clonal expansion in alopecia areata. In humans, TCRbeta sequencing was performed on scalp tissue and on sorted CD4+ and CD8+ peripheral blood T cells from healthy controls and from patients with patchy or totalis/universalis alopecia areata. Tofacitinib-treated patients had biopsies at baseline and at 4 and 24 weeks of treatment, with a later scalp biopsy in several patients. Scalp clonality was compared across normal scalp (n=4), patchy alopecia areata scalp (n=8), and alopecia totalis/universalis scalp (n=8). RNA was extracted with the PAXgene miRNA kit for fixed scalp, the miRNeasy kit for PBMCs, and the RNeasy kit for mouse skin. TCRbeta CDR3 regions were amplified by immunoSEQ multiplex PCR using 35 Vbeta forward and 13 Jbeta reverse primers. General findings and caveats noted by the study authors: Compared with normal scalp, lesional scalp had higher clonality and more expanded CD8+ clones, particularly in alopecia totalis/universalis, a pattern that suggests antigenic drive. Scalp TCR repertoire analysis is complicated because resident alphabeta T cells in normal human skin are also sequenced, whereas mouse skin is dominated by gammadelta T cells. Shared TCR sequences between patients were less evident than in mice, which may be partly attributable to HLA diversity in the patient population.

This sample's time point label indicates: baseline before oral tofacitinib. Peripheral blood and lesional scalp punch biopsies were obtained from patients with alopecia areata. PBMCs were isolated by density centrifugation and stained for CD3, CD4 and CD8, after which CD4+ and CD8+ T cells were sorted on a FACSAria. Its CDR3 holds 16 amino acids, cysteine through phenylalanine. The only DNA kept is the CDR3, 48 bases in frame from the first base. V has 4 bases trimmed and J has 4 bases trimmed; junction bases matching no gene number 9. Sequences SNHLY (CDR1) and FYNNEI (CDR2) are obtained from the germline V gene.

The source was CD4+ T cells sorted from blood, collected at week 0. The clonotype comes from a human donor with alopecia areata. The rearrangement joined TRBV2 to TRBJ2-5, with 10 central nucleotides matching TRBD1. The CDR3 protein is CASSAYRQGAGETQYF. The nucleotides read TGTGCCAGCAGTGCCTACAGACAGGGGGCAGGAGAGACCCAGTACTTC.